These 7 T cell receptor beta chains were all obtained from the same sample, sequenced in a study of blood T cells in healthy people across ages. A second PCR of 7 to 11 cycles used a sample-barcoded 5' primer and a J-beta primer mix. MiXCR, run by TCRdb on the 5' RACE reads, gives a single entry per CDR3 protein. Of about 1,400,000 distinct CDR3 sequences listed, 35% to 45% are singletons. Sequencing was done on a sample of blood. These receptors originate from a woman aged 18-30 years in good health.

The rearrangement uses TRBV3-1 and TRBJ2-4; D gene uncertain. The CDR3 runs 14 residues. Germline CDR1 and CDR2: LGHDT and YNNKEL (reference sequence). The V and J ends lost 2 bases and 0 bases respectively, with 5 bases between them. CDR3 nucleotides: TGTGCCAGCAGCCAACGGGTAGCCAAAAACATTCAGTACTTC. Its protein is CASSQRVAKNIQYF.

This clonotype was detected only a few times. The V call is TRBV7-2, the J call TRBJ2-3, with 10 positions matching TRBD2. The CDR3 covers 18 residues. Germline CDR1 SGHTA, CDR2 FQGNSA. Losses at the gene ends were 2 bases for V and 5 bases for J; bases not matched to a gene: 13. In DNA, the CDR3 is TGTGCCAGCAGCTTAAGCGCCGTCAGCGGGGGGGCGGAAGATACGCAGTATTTT. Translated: CASSLSAVSGGAEDTQYF.

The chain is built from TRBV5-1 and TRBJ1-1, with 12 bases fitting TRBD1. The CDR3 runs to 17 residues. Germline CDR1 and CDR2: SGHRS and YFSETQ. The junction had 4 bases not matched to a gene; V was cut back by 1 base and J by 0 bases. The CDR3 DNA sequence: TGCGCCAGCAGCTTGTCCGGGACAGGGGGCGTGAACACTGAAGCTTTCTTT. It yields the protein CASSLSGTGGVNTEAFF.

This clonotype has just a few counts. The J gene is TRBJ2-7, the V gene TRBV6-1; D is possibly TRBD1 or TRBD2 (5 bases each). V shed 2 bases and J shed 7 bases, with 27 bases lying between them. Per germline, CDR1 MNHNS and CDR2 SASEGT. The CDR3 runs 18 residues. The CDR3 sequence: CASSESHRVQGRQEEQYF. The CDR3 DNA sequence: TGTGCCAGCAGTGAAAGTCACCGTGTCCAGGGACGTCAGGAAGAGCAGTACTTC.

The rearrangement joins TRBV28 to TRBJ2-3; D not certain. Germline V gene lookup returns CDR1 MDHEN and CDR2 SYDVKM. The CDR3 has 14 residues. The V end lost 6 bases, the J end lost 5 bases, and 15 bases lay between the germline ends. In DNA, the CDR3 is TGTGCCAGCAGCTTACCCCGCCCCCTAGATACGCAGTATTTT. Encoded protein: CASSLPRPLDTQYF.

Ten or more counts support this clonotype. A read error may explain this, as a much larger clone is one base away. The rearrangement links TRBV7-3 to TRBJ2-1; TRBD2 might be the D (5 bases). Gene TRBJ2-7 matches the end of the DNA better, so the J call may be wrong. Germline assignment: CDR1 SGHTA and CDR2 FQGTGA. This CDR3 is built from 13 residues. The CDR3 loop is CASSLAGHNEQYF. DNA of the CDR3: TGTGCCAGCAGCTTAGCGGGCCACAATGAGCAGTACTTC.

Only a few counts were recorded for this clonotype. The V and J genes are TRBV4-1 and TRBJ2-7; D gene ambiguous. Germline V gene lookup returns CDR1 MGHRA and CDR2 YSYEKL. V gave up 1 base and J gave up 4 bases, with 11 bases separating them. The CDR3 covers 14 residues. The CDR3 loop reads CASSQGVVEYEQYF. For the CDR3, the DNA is TGCGCCAGCAGCCAAGGAGTCGTGGAGTACGAGCAGTACTTC.